A single sample is the source of the 20 T cell receptor beta chains below, sequenced in a study of shared clonotypes between healthy human individuals. Measured with immunoSEQ multiplex PCR; TCRdb has only the in-frame clones, and not every one. Of about 1.5 million clones detected, around 98% appear once; the ten largest clones hold roughly 0.45%. The specimen was naive CD4+ T cells sorted from blood. Subset noted: CD45RA+ positively selected. All receptors derive from a man in his thirties or forties in good health.

This rearrangement joins TRBV5-1 to TRBJ1-1, with TRBD1 matching 7 bases. J was trimmed by 0 bases and V by 4 bases; bases with no gene match: 6. Germline CDR1 reads SGHRS; CDR2 reads YFSETQ. The CDR3 totals 15 residues. The DNA of the CDR3 is TGCGCCAGCAGCGGAGAGACAGGGATGAACACTGAAGCTTTCTTT. This translates into CASSGETGMNTEAFF.

The chain carries TRBV18 and TRBJ2-3; TRBD2 matches at 12 bases. The CDR3 totals 16 residues. With 6 bases clipped from V and 3 bases from J, the junction kept 7 bases outside the gene matches. Germline CDR1 reads KGHSH; CDR2 reads LQKENI. As DNA, the CDR3 is TGTGCCAGCTCTCGAGGACTAGCGGGGAGGACAGATACGCAGTATTTT. Residues: CASSRGLAGRTDTQYF.

The count of this clone is one. The chain combines TRBV25-1 with TRBJ2-7; D is unresolved. Germline V lookup: CDR1 MGHDK, CDR2 SYGVNS. The ends were cut back, 5 bases at V and 0 bases at J, with 11 bases in the middle. CDR3 size: 14 residues. The CDR3 region has the DNA TGTGCCAGCAGTAGACGGACGGACTCCTACGAGCAGTACTTC. It specifies CASSRRTDSYEQYF.

The V gene is TRBV2, the J gene TRBJ1-2; a possible D gene is TRBD1 (5 bases). CDR3 length: 12 residues. The V end was cut by 3 bases, the J end by 10 bases, with 12 bases between. In germline, CDR1 is SNHLY, CDR2 FYNNEI. The CDR3 reads CASSDLGRVYTF. The CDR3 nucleotides read TGTGCCAGCAGTGATCTCGGCAGGGTCTACACCTTC.

The chain combines TRBV28 with TRBJ1-5; D might be TRBD1 (5 bases). Deletions cut 1 base from V and 5 bases from J, with 18 bases between. Germline loops: CDR1 MDHEN, CDR2 SYDVKM. This CDR3 region has 17 residues. DNA for the CDR3: TGTGCCAGCAGTTTATCATCGGGCAGGGAAGGGGATCAGCCCCAGCATTTT. Translation: CASSLSSGREGDQPQHF.

This chain connects TRBV7-3 to TRBJ2-1, with 7 bases identical to TRBD2. CDR1 is SGHTA and CDR2 is FQGTGA in the germline V gene. The CDR3 length is 16 residues. Trimming at V came to 0 bases and at J to 0 bases, leaving 2 bases not matched to a gene. The CDR3: CASSLTGGVSYNEQFF. The CDR3 nucleotides read TGTGCCAGCAGCTTAACGGGAGGGGTCTCCTACAATGAGCAGTTCTTC.

This sequence joins TRBV2 and TRBJ2-5; TRBD2 aligns across 12 bases. The germline V gene encodes CDR1 SNHLY and CDR2 FYNNEI. V lost 6 bases to trimming and J lost 5 bases; unmatched junction nucleotides: 7. The CDR3 totals 15 residues. CDR3 nucleotide sequence: TGTGCCAGCAGGGAAAATGGACTAGCGGGGGAGACCCAGTACTTC. Amino acid sequence: CASRENGLAGETQYF.

Here the CDR3 reads CASSLPGDYGYTF. The CDR3 DNA sequence: TGTGCCAGCAGCTTGCCGGGGGACTATGGCTACACCTTC. The chain recombines TRBV5-4 with TRBJ1-2; D is possibly TRBD1 (5 bases). The CDR3 is made up of 13 amino acids. Germline V CDR1 and CDR2: SGHNT, YYREEE (reference sequence). V was pared by 1 base and J by 3 bases, with 7 bases between.

The chain joins TRBV5-1 to TRBJ2-3; 9 bases line up with TRBD1. Looked up from germline, CDR1 is SGHRS and CDR2 is YFSETQ. There are 16 residues in the CDR3. V lost 0 bases and J lost 3; bases outside the gene matches: 5. The CDR3 bases are TGCGCCAGCAGCTTGGCCTCCGGGACAGGGACAGATACGCAGTATTTT. This gives the protein CASSLASGTGTDTQYF.

The rearrangement links TRBV18 to TRBJ2-2; D call uncertain. Trimming cost V 0 bases and J 0 bases, with 8 bases left between them. CDR3 length equals 16 residues. The germline CDR1 and CDR2 sequences are KGHSH and LQKENI. The CDR3, as DNA: TGTGCCAGCTCACCACCGGGGAACCCGAACACCGGGGAGCTGTTTTTT. Encoded protein: CASSPPGNPNTGELFF.

This clone was seen just once. The chain combines TRBV11-2 with TRBJ2-3; 10 positions match TRBD1. V lost 3 bases, J lost 4 bases, and 4 bases stayed unmatched. There are 15 residues in the CDR3. Germline values: CDR1 SGHAT, CDR2 FQNNGV. The CDR3 DNA is TGTGCCAGCAGCTTTGGGACAGGGGACGCAGATACGCAGTATTTT. Translated: CASSFGTGDADTQYF. The full variable domain, its missing parts supplied by reference TRBV11-2 and TRBJ2-3, is EAGVAQSPRYKIIEKRQSVAFWCNPISGHATLYWYQQILGQGPKLLIQFQNNGVVDDSQLPKDRFSAERLKGVDSTLKIQPAKLEDSAVYLCASSFGTGDADTQYFGPGTRLTVL.

The V and J genes are TRBV28 and TRBJ2-3; the D gene is possibly TRBD1 (6 bases). The CDR3 has 14 amino acids. Germline V gene data show CDR1 as MDHEN and CDR2 as SYDVKM. Trimming left V 6 bases short and J 1 base short, with 11 bases between. This CDR3 is CASSLGHRTDTQYF. CDR3 DNA sequence: TGTGCCAGCAGCTTGGGACACCGCACAGATACGCAGTATTTT. The whole variable domain, filled in from reference TRBV28 and TRBJ2-3, reads DVKVTQSSRYLVKRTGEKVFLECVQDMDHENMFWYRQDPGLGLRLIYFSYDVKMKEKGDIPEGYSVSREKKERFSLILESASTNQTSMYLCASSLGHRTDTQYFGPGTRLTVL.

In its sample, this clone was seen once. This sequence joins TRBV19 and TRBJ2-2; TRBD2 agrees at 10 bases. The germline gives CDR1 LNHDA, CDR2 SQIVND (reference sequence). The CDR3 runs 17 residues. Trimming cost V 4 bases and J 9 bases; bases outside gene matches: 14. The CDR3, as DNA: TGTGCCAGTAGTAGCAGACGTAGCGGGGGGTCCCGCCGGGAGCTGTTTTTT. Translation: CASSSRRSGGSRRELFF.

The chain's CDR3 is CASSRSRAHDYGYTF. For the CDR3, the DNA is TGTGCCAGCAGTCGTAGTCGGGCCCATGACTATGGCTACACCTTC. The rearrangement links TRBV6-1 to TRBJ1-2; D is uncertain. The CDR3 consists of 15 residues. CDR1 and CDR2 from the germline V gene are MNHNS and SASEGT. Trimming removed 5 bases at V and 3 bases at J, with 16 bases between.

The J gene is TRBJ2-1, the V gene TRBV5-1; D may match TRBD1 or TRBD2 (5 bases each). CDR3 length: 19 amino acids. V lost 0 bases and J lost 0, with 19 bases in between. Germline CDR1 SGHRS, CDR2 YFSETQ. CDR3 region: CASSLALGVGQLSYNEQFF. In DNA form, the CDR3 reads TGCGCCAGCAGCTTGGCCCTCGGGGTGGGGCAACTCTCCTACAATGAGCAGTTCTTC.

About this clone: Other DNA sequences in this specimen translate into the identical CDR3. This chain joins TRBV5-1 and TRBJ2-2; D is unclear. The germline V gene has CDR1 SGHRS and CDR2 YFSETQ. Between the trimmed V and J ends, which lost 0 bases and 5 bases, there was a span of 5 bases. The CDR3 totals 13 residues. The CDR3 nucleotides are TGCGCCAGCAGCTTGGCCAGTACCGGGGAGCTGTTTTTT. Amino acids: CASSLASTGELFF.

This chain connects TRBV5-4 to TRBJ1-4; 9 bases fit TRBD1. The J segment lost 7 bases and the V segment lost 5 bases, leaving 12 bases of the junction unmatched. The CDR3 loop spans 16 amino acids. CDR1 and CDR2 from the germline V gene are SGHNT and YYREEE (reference sequence). The CDR3 DNA reads TGTGCCAGCAGTTTGAAGAGGGACAGGGTGGCTGAAAAACTGTTTTTT. Amino acid sequence: CASSLKRDRVAEKLFF.

The V gene is TRBV28, the J gene TRBJ2-2; 8 nucleotides line up with TRBD1. V was clipped by 6 bases and J by 7 bases; unmatched bases: 10. The CDR3 contains 15 residues. Germline V gene data show CDR1 as MDHEN and CDR2 as SYDVKM. CDR3 region: CASRAGGQGGGELFF. For the CDR3, the DNA is TGTGCCAGCAGGGCGGGTGGACAGGGCGGCGGGGAGCTGTTTTTT.

The chain employs TRBV12-5 and TRBJ2-5; D is tentatively TRBD1 or TRBD2 (5 bases each). The ends were cut back, 2 bases at V and 2 bases at J, with 15 bases in the middle. The CDR3 covers 16 residues. The germline CDR1 and CDR2 sequences are LGHNT and FRNRAP. The CDR3 DNA sequence: TGTGCTAGTGGTTTGACACTAGGGGTAGGGCAAGAGACCCAGTACTTC. Residues: CASGLTLGVGQETQYF.

The chain carries TRBV15 and TRBJ1-5; D unclear. The length of the CDR3 is 14 residues. CDR1 and CDR2 (germline): LNHNV, YYDKDF (reference sequence). V was cut by 1 base and J by 6 bases, with 10 bases left in between. The CDR3 nucleotides are TGTGCCACCAGCAGAGGCTTGGGTCCTCAGCCCCAGCATTTT. Translation gives CATSRGLGPQPQHF. The full variable domain, with the rest looked up from reference TRBV15 and TRBJ1-5, is DAMVIQNPRYQVTQFGKPVTLSCSQTLNHNVMYWYQQKSSQAPKLLFHYYDKDFNNEADTPDNFQSRRPNTSFCFLDIRSPGLGDTAMYLCATSRGLGPQPQHFGDGTRLSIL.